The rows below give T cell receptor beta chains drawn from one sample of a study of cytomegalovirus exposure and HLA in healthy donors. Here immunoSEQ multiplex PCR was the method, and the copy in TCRdb shows in-frame clones only, minus some. Here the sample spans approximately 150,000 clones, 65% to 70% being singletons. The sample taken for sequencing was PBMCs. All receptors come from a woman aged 18-29 years in good health and CMV-seropositive. The CDR3 runs from the conserved cysteine through the conserved F or W. Each record gives: V gene, D gene, clone size, J gene, CDR3 protein, CDR3 DNA. The D gene is left open where the match is weak. Clone size appears in some rows only: once, few, many, or a class for an expanded clone.

TRBV18	.	.	TRBJ1-1	CANLRGIGAFF	TGTGCCAACCTACGGGGAATCGGAGCTTTCTTT
TRBV5-1	TRBD1	.	TRBJ2-3	CASSLGDRGLSTDTQYF	TGCGCCAGCAGCTTGGGGGACAGGGGGCTCAGCACAGATACGCAGTATTTT
TRBV19	TRBD1	.	TRBJ2-1	CASSWDRGRDNEQFF	TGTGCCAGTAGTTGGGACAGGGGTAGGGATAATGAGCAGTTCTTC
TRBV5-4	TRBD2	once	TRBJ2-1	CASSLVLAGGSEQFF	TGTGCCAGCAGCTTGGTGCTAGCGGGAGGCTCGGAGCAGTTCTTC
TRBV4-1	TRBD2	.	TRBJ2-1	CASSQDPLAGVYNEQFF	TGCGCCAGCAGCCAAGATCCCTTAGCGGGGGTCTACAATGAGCAGTTCTTC
TRBV6-1	.	.	TRBJ1-2	CASIPLGVMGYGYTF	TGTGCCAGCATTCCATTAGGGGTAATGGGCTATGGCTACACCTTC
TRBV11-1	TRBD2	.	TRBJ2-1	CASSLAPSGQFF	TGTGCCAGCAGCTTGGCCCCTAGCGGGCAGTTCTTC
TRBV6-1	.	.	TRBJ1-4	CASSARTAATNEKLFF	TGTGCCAGCAGTGCCCGAACAGCCGCAACTAATGAAAAACTGTTTTTT
TRBV9	TRBD1	.	TRBJ1-6	CASSVGDRDNSPLHF	TGTGCCAGCAGCGTAGGGGACAGAGATAATTCACCCCTCCACTTT
TRBV29-1	TRBD1	.	TRBJ1-2	CSVDPVGTAKYGYTF	TGCAGCGTTGACCCAGTTGGGACAGCTAAGTATGGCTACACCTTC
TRBV28	TRBD1	.	TRBJ2-7	CASSLGQGLLYEQYF	TGTGCCAGCAGTCTCGGACAGGGCCTTCTTTACGAGCAGTACTTC
TRBV7-6	.	once	TRBJ2-3	CASSPNNLYVDTQYF	TGTGCCAGCAGCCCTAATAACTTGTACGTGGATACGCAGTATTTT
TRBV7-8	TRBD1	.	TRBJ2-7	CASVEGGRGLIYEQYF	TGTGCCAGCGTCGAGGGAGGCAGGGGGCTTATCTACGAGCAGTACTTC
TRBV18	.	.	TRBJ1-6	CARNNREGFNSPLHF	TGTGCCAGGAACAACAGGGAGGGATTTAATTCACCCCTCCACTTT
TRBV6-6	.	once	TRBJ2-7	CASSSGSGETYEQYF	TGTGCCAGCAGTTCGGGGTCAGGGGAAACGTACGAGCAGTACTTC
TRBV11-2	TRBD2	.	TRBJ2-7	CASSLISGRAGEQYF	TGTGCCAGCAGCTTAATTAGCGGGAGGGCCGGAGAGCAGTACTTC
TRBV5-4	.	.	TRBJ1-1	CASSPQGSTEAFF	TGTGCCAGCAGCCCTCAGGGATCCACTGAAGCTTTCTTT
TRBV28	TRBD1	.	TRBJ2-7	CASLPRDRGFYEQYF	TGTGCCAGCCTTCCCCGGGACAGGGGATTCTACGAGCAGTACTTC
TRBV28	.	.	TRBJ2-7	CASSQGPGGQKAYEQYF	TGTGCCAGCAGCCAAGGCCCGGGTGGACAGAAGGCCTACGAGCAGTACTTC
TRBV5-8	.	.	TRBJ1-2	CASSPYRVGGYTF	TGTGCCAGCAGCCCATACAGGGTGGGTGGCTACACCTTC
TRBV2	.	.	TRBJ2-7	CASSDGGRGPYEQYF	TGTGCCAGCAGTGATGGTGGCAGGGGTCCCTACGAGCAGTACTTC
TRBV4-1	.	.	TRBJ1-4	CASSRAGQFNEKLFF	TGCGCCAGCAGCCGCGCTGGACAGTTTAATGAAAAACTGTTTTTT
TRBV5-1	.	.	TRBJ2-2	CASSLDELTGELFF	TGCGCCAGCAGCTTGGACGAGTTAACCGGGGAGCTGTTTTTT
TRBV18	.	.	TRBJ1-2	CASSPPGGGGNGYTF	TGTGCCAGCTCCCCTCCGGGAGGGGGGGGGAATGGCTACACCTTC
TRBV7-9	.	few	TRBJ1-1	CASSLGSAGLGTEAFF	TGTGCCAGCAGCTTAGGGTCGGCAGGGTTAGGAACTGAAGCTTTCTTT
TRBV7-8	TRBD1	.	TRBJ1-1	CASSFRGTDTEAFF	TGTGCCAGCAGCTTCAGGGGGACGGACACTGAAGCTTTCTTT
TRBV5-1	.	hyperexpanded	TRBJ1-1	CASSYQGMSTEAFF	TGCGCCAGCAGCTACCAGGGTATGAGTACTGAAGCTTTCTTT
TRBV28	TRBD1	.	TRBJ1-4	CASTKQGLATNEKLFF	TGTGCCAGCACCAAACAGGGGCTAGCAACTAATGAAAAACTGTTTTTT
TRBV7-6	TRBD1	few	TRBJ1-1	CASSLAGTALAVNTEAFF	TGTGCCAGCAGCTTAGCGGGGACAGCCCTGGCGGTGAACACTGAAGCTTTCTTT
TRBV6-6	.	.	TRBJ1-1	CASSYDWSAGEAFF	TGTGCCAGCAGTTACGATTGGAGCGCTGGAGAAGCTTTCTTT